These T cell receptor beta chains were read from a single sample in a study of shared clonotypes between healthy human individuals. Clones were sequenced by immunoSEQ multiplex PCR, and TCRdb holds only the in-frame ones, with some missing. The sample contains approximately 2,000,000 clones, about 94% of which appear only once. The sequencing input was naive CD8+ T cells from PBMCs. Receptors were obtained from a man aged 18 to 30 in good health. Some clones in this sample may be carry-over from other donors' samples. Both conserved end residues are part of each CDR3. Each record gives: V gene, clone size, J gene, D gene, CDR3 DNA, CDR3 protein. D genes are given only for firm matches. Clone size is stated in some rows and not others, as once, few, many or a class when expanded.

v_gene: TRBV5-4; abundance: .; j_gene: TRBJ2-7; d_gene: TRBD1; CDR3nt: TGTGCCAGCAGCTTGGGTCGGACAGGGGGGTACGAGCAGTACTTC; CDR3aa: CASSLGRTGGYEQYF
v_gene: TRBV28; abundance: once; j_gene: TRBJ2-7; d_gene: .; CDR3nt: TGTGCCAGCAGTTCTAGGACTTTCTACGAGCAGTACTTC; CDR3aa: CASSSRTFYEQYF
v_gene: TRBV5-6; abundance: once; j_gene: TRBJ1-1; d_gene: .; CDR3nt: TGTGCCAGCAGCTTTCGGGATAAAGGGAACACTGAAGCTTTCTTT; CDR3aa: CASSFRDKGNTEAFF
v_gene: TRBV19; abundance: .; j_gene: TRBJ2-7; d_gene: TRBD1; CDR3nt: TGTGCCAGTCGTCCGGGACAGGGGGCGCAGGAGCAGTACTTC; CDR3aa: CASRPGQGAQEQYF
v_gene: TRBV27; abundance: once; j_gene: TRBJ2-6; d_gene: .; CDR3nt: TGTGCCAGCAGTACAGGGCCAGGGGCCAACGTCCTGACTTTC; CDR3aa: CASSTGPGANVLTF
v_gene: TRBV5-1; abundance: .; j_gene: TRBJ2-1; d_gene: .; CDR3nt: TGCGCCAGCAGCTTGTATGGGGGAGGAGCGTGGAATGAGCAGTTCTTC; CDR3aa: CASSLYGGGAWNEQFF
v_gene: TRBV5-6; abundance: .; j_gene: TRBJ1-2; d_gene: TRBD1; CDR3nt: TGTGCCAGCAGCTTGGCGGACAGGGCTTATGGCTACACCTTC; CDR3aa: CASSLADRAYGYTF
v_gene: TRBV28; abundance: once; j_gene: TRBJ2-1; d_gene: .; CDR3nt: TGTGCCAGCCTCAGCGGCAACTCCTACAATGAGCAGTTCTTC; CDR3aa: CASLSGNSYNEQFF
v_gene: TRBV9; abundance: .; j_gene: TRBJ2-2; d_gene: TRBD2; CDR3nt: TGTGCCAGCAGCGTAGGGGGCGGGAGGGCCTCCGGGGAGCTGTTTTTT; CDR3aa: CASSVGGGRASGELFF
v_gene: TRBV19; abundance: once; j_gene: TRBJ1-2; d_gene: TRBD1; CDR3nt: TGTGCCAGTAGTTTGATGCCACGGGACAGGGGAGGCCATGGCTACACCTTC; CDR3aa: CASSLMPRDRGGHGYTF
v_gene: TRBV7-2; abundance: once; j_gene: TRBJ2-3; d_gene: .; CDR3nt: TGTGCCAGCAGCCCGAGGACAGCCCTGCGCACAGATACGCAGTATTTT; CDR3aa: CASSPRTALRTDTQYF
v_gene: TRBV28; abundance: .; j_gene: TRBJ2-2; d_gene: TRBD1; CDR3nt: TGTGCCAGCGCGGGACAGGTACCGAACACCGGGGAGCTGTTTTTT; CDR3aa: CASAGQVPNTGELFF
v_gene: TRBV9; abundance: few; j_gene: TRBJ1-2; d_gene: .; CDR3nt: TGTGCCAGCAACCCGGGTTCCTCTAACTATGGCTACACCTTC; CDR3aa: CASNPGSSNYGYTF
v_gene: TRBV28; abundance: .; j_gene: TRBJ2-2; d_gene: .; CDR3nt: TGTGCCAGCAGTTGGCGGGGTAACACCGGGGAGCTGTTTTTT; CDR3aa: CASSWRGNTGELFF
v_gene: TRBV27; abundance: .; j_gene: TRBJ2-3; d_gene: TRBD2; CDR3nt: TGTGCCAGCAGTTTACGACTAGCGGGACCCACAGATACGCAGTATTTT; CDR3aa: CASSLRLAGPTDTQYF
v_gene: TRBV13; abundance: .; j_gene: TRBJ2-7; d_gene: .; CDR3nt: TGTGCCAGCAGCCCAGCCAGCGGTCCCCACGAGCAGTACTTC; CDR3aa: CASSPASGPHEQYF
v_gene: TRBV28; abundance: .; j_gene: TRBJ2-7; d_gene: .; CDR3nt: TGTGCCAGCAGTCTACTCGGGGCATACGAGCAGTACTTC; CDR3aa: CASSLLGAYEQYF
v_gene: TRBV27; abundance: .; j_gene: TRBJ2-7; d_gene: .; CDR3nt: TGTGCCAGCAGTTTAAAGGGCTCTCACTACGAGCAGTACTTC; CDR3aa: CASSLKGSHYEQYF
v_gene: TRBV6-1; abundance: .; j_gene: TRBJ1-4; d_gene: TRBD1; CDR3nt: TGTGCCAGCAGTCCACAGGGGAATAATGAAAAACTGTTTTTT; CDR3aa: CASSPQGNNEKLFF
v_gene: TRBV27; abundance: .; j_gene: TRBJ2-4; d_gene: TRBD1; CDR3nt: TGTGCCAGCAGTTTTGGGGACAGGGGGGACATTCAGTACTTC; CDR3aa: CASSFGDRGDIQYF
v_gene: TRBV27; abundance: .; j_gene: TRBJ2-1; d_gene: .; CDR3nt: TGTGCCAGCAGTTTATTACGCAATGAGCAGTTCTTC; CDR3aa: CASSLLRNEQFF
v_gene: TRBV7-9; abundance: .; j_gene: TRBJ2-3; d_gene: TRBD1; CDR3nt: TGTGCCAGCAGCAGCCGGGACAGGGGGACAGATACGCAGTATTTT; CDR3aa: CASSSRDRGTDTQYF
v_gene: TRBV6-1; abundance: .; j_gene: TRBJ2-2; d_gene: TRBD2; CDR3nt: TGTGCCAGCAGTGAAAGCCGGGCGGGAGGGCCCGGGGAGCTGTTTTTT; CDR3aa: CASSESRAGGPGELFF
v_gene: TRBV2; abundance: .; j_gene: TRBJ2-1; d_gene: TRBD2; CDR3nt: TGTGCCAGCGGGACGACTAGCGACCGGACCAACAATGAGCAGTTCTTC; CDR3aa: CASGTTSDRTNNEQFF